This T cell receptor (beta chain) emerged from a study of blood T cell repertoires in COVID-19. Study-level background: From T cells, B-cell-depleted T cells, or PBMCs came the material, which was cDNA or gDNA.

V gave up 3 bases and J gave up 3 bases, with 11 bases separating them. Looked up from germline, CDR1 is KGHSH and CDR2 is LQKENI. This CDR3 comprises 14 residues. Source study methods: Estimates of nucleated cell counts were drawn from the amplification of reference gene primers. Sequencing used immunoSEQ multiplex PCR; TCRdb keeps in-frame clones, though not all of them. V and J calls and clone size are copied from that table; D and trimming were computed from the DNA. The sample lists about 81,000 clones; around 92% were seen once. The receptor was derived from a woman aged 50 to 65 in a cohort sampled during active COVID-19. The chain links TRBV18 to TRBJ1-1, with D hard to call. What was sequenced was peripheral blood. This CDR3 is CASSPRAMDTEAFF. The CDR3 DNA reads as TGTGCCAGCTCACCGCGGGCCATGGACACTGAAGCTTTCTTT.